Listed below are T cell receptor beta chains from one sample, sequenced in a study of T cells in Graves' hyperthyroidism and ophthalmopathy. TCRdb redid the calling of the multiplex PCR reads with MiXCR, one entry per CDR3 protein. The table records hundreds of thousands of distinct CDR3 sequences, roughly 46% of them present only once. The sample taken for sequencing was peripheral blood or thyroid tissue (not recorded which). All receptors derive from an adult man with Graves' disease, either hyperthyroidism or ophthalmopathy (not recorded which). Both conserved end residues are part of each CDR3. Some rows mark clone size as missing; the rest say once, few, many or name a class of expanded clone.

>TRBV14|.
CASSQAVATNEKLFF
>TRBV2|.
CASRAPSLQETQYF
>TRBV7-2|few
CASSQERDRGSTF
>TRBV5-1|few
CASSLNKREAITSGNTIYF
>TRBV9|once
CASSPVRQGETQYF
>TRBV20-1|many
CSAIGQGRNSPLHF
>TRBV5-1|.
CASSLAGDFRSEAFF
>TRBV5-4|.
CASSLGTVYTGELFF
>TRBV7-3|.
CASRRTGGNEQYF
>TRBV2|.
CASSQGLRTEAFF
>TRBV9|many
CASSVDPQGSNGYTF
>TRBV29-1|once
CSVKNRNEAFF
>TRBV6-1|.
CASSDTLAGGGETQHF
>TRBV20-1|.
CSARMPGGRHQPQHF
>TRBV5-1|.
CASSLMETNEKLFF
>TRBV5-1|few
CASSLADRGLTEAFF
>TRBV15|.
CATSRVHSSQGNSPLHF
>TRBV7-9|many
CASSLTGNEKLFF
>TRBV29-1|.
CSVEDVRGLTGGETQYF
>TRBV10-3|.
CASSRGESYGYTF
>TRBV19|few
CASSKENTEAFF
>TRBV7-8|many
CASSLDRGTEQYF
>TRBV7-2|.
CASSQEPGQPQHF
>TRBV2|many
CASRGTGKVYEQYF
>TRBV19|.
CASVTGTPYGYTF
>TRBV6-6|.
CASSYSKTGLANEQYF
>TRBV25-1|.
CASSDPGNNEKLFF
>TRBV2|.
CASSELAGDPDTQYF
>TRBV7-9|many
CASSPVIDNEKLFF
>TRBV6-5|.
CASRRGGGRSNQPQHF
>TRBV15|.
CATSRDRQGGGNNSPLHF
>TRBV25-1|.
CASSDAGTGGRYEQYF
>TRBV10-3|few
CASSFNSGTEAFF
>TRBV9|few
CASSVDGGGPDEQYF
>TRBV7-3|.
CASSQDFRKQGMGTGELFF
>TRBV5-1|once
CASSLDGTGDNSPLHF
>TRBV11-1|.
CASRLFWDRDTGELFF
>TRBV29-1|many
CSVARQNTEAFF
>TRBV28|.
CASSFVGGNEKLFF
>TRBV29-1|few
CSVVTPPPRGPEAFF
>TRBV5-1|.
CASSLYGATYEQYF
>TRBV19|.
CASSTDRKGPLHF
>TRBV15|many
CATSRGTADNQPQHF
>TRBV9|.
CASSVDRGLYGYTF
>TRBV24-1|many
CATSDTSYEQYF
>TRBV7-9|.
CASSVQGHPNQPQHF
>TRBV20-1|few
CSARDKLGPEAFF